The 20 T cell receptor beta chains below were found in one sample sequenced in a study of blood T cell repertoires in COVID-19. Sequencing was performed with immunoSEQ multiplex PCR; in TCRdb, only in-frame clones are kept and a portion is missing. This table holds about 14,000 clones, over 80% found once. Sequencing was performed on peripheral blood. The receptors derive from a human donor in a cohort sampled during active COVID-19.

The J gene is TRBJ2-6, the V gene TRBV5-1; D is uncertain. Germline values: CDR1 SGHRS, CDR2 YFSETQ. This CDR3 is built from 17 residues. V gave up 6 bases and J gave up 0 bases, with 16 bases separating them. The DNA for the CDR3 is TGCGCCAGCACCCACAATACAGCCCCCTCTGGGGCCAACGTCCTGACTTTC. This codes for CASTHNTAPSGANVLTF.

The J gene is TRBJ2-3, the V gene TRBV28; D may be TRBD1 (5 bases). The CDR3 covers 14 residues. Germline V gene data show CDR1 as MDHEN and CDR2 as SYDVKM. V lost 3 bases, J lost 0 bases, and 7 bases lay in between. DNA of the CDR3: TGTGCCAGCAGTTTGCGACAGAGCACAGATACGCAGTATTTT. Translated, it gives CASSLRQSTDTQYF.

This rearrangement joins TRBV5-1 to TRBJ1-2; D possibly corresponds to TRBD1 (6 bases). CDR1 and CDR2 (germline): SGHRS, YFSETQ. The CDR3 is 14 amino acids. Trimming pared 0 bases from V and 2 bases from J, leaving 8 bases between. The CDR3 DNA reads TGCGCCAGCAGCTTGGGACAGGAGAACTATGGCTACACCTTC. Translated, it gives CASSLGQENYGYTF.

The V gene is TRBV5-1, the J gene TRBJ1-3; TRBD1 might be the D (6 bases). This CDR3 region has 16 residues. In germline, CDR1 is SGHRS, CDR2 YFSETQ. With 0 bases removed from V and 0 bases from J, the gap between germline ends came to 10 bases. CDR3 nucleotides: TGCGCCAGCAGCTTGGGGACAGCAAGCTCTGGAAACACCATATATTTT. Translated: CASSLGTASSGNTIYF.

The rearrangement joins TRBV28 to TRBJ1-2, with D tentatively TRBD1 (6 bases). Germline CDR1 and CDR2: MDHEN and SYDVKM. This CDR3 has 13 amino acids. V shed 4 bases and J shed 7 bases, with 13 bases lying between them. CDR3 loop: CASSSGQFFGYTF. CDR3 DNA sequence: TGTGCCAGCAGTTCAGGACAGTTTTTTGGCTACACCTTC.

This chain joins TRBV2 and TRBJ2-1, with TRBD2 identical over 7 bases. Trimming removed 5 bases from V and 5 bases from J; junction bases left unmatched: 9. The germline CDR1 and CDR2 sequences are SNHLY and FYNNEI. The CDR3 sequence is 15 residues long. The CDR3 coding sequence is TGTGCCAGCAGTATAGCGGGCGGGCTCAACAATGAGCAGTTCTTC. Its translation is CASSIAGGLNNEQFF.

The chain links TRBV30 to TRBJ2-7; the D is unclear. The V end was cut by 3 bases, the J end by 0 bases, with 6 bases between. CDR1 is GTSNPN and CDR2 is SVGIG in the germline V gene (reference sequence). The CDR3 runs 12 residues. The CDR3 here is CAWSLLSYEQYF. CDR3 DNA: TGTGCCTGGAGCCTCCTCTCCTACGAGCAGTACTTC. Full variable domain (rest looked up from reference TRBV30 and TRBJ2-7): SQTIHQWPATLVQPVGSPLSLECTVEGTSNPNLYWYRQAAGRGLQLLFYSVGIGQISSEVPQNLSASRPQDRQFILSSKKLLLSDSGFYLCAWSLLSYEQYFGPGTRLTVT.

CDR3 loop: CASSLFGGRNQPQHF. The CDR3 DNA is TGCGCCAGCAGCTTGTTCGGGGGACGGAATCAGCCCCAGCATTTT. The rearrangement links TRBV5-1 to TRBJ1-5; D possibly corresponds to TRBD1 (5 bases). This CDR3 has 15 residues. The V and J ends lost 1 base and 4 bases respectively, with 12 bases between them. The germline CDR1 and CDR2 sequences are SGHRS and YFSETQ.

The genes are TRBV27 and TRBJ2-3; D unresolved. The germline V and J ends were trimmed by 2 bases and 2 bases, with 11 bases remaining between them. This CDR3 contains 15 residues. Germline V gene lookup returns CDR1 MNHEY and CDR2 SMNVEV (reference sequence). CDR3 in amino acids: CASSLSRRITDTQYF. CDR3 nucleotides: TGTGCCAGCAGTTTAAGTCGGCGGATCACAGATACGCAGTATTTT.

This clone was recorded once. CDR3 amino acids: CASSLVISGRAGGELFF. CDR3 DNA sequence: TGTGCCAGCAGCTTAGTAATTAGCGGGAGGGCCGGCGGGGAGCTGTTTTTT. The V and J genes are TRBV11-2 and TRBJ2-2, with 11 bases fitting TRBD2. Trimming took 1 base from V and 7 from J; bases not matched to a gene: 8. CDR1 is SGHAT and CDR2 is FQNNGV in the germline V gene. The CDR3 loop spans 17 amino acids.

V usage is TRBV7-2 and J usage is TRBJ1-4, with 9 bases aligning to TRBD1. CDR1 and CDR2 from the germline V gene are SGHTA and FQGNSA. The CDR3 runs to 16 residues. V dropped 3 bases and J dropped 4; count of bases not matched to a gene: 6. The CDR3 region has the DNA TGTGCCAGCAGCTTTGACAGGGGGGCCGGTAATGAAAAACTGTTTTTT. It yields the protein CASSFDRGAGNEKLFF.

The gene calls are TRBV15 and TRBJ2-1, with 16 bases aligning to TRBD2. In germline, CDR1 is LNHNV, CDR2 YYDKDF (reference sequence). This CDR3 is built from 16 residues. V was clipped by 7 bases and J by 4 bases; unmatched bases: 4. The CDR3 loop is CATKLGLAGGYNEQFF. Written as DNA, the CDR3 is TGTGCCACCAAATTGGGACTAGCGGGAGGGTACAATGAGCAGTTCTTC.

The chain carries TRBV11-2 and TRBJ2-7; 8 positions match TRBD1. Germline V lookup: CDR1 SGHAT, CDR2 FQNNGV. V lost 5 bases and J lost 7; bases outside the gene matches: 7. The length of the CDR3 is 13 residues. The CDR3 sequence: CASSTQGAGEQYF. CDR3 nucleotide sequence: TGTGCCAGCAGCACGCAGGGGGCTGGAGAGCAGTACTTC.

The gene calls are TRBV7-8 and TRBJ2-5; perhaps TRBD1 as D (5 bases). Between the trimmed V and J ends, which lost 2 bases and 1 base, there was a span of 11 bases. The CDR3 loop spans 15 amino acids. Germline V gene lookup returns CDR1 SGHVS and CDR2 FQNEAQ. As DNA, the CDR3 is TGTGCCAGCAGCTTACACCCTAGGGGCCAAGAGACCCAGTACTTC. Translating gives CASSLHPRGQETQYF.

J is TRBJ2-1 and V is TRBV11-2; 8 nucleotides line up with TRBD1. Germline values: CDR1 SGHAT, CDR2 FQNNGV. With V trimmed by 5 bases and J by 4 bases, 7 bases remained unmatched. The CDR3 runs to 15 residues. The DNA of the CDR3 is TGTGCCAGCAGCCGCGGGACAGGTGTTTACAATGAGCAGTTCTTC. Its protein product is CASSRGTGVYNEQFF.

The rearrangement uses TRBV5-6 and TRBJ1-3, with D uncertain. Germline CDR1 and CDR2: SGHDT and YYEEEE. CDR3 length: 15 residues. V dropped 0 bases and J dropped 3 bases, with 10 bases sitting between them. The CDR3 region has the DNA TGTGCCAGCAGCTTGGGCCAGATTCATGGAAACACCATATATTTT. Translating gives CASSLGQIHGNTIYF.

This clone appeared a single time. The chain is built from TRBV30 and TRBJ2-1; 9 positions match TRBD2. Per the germline V gene, CDR1 is GTSNPN and CDR2 is SVGIG (reference sequence). The CDR3 runs 15 residues. The V segment lost 2 bases and the J segment 5 bases; nucleotides outside the gene matches: 7. This chain's CDR3 is CAWSLSGRINNEQFF. The CDR3 DNA follows: TGTGCCTGGAGTCTCAGCGGGAGGATCAACAATGAGCAGTTCTTC.

This clone appeared once. The chain joins TRBV19 to TRBJ2-3, with D possibly matching TRBD1 (5 bases). V lost 3 bases to trimming and J lost 4 bases, with 11 bases between them. From germline, CDR1 is LNHDA and CDR2 SQIVND (reference sequence). This CDR3 has 14 residues. The CDR3: CASSMGQGADTQYF. Written as DNA, the CDR3 is TGTGCCAGTAGTATGGGGCAGGGCGCAGATACGCAGTATTTT.

The chain joins TRBV10-3 to TRBJ1-4; TRBD1 aligns across 9 bases. Germline-derived CDR1 and CDR2 are ENHRY and SYGVKD. This CDR3 has 15 residues. V was clipped by 0 bases and J by 8 bases; unmatched bases: 4. The DNA of the CDR3 is TGTGCCATCAGTGAGTCGGGACAGGGTTACGAAAAACTGTTTTTT. Translated: CAISESGQGYEKLFF.

The CDR3 DNA is TGTGCCATCAGCGGGGCTACAGGGACCGGGGAGCTGTTTTTT. Amino acids: CAISGATGTGELFF. The chain joins TRBV10-3 to TRBJ2-2; D possibly corresponds to TRBD1 (6 bases). Trimming removed 6 bases from V and 5 bases from J, with 13 bases in between. This CDR3 region has 14 residues. Germline assignment: CDR1 ENHRY and CDR2 SYGVKD.